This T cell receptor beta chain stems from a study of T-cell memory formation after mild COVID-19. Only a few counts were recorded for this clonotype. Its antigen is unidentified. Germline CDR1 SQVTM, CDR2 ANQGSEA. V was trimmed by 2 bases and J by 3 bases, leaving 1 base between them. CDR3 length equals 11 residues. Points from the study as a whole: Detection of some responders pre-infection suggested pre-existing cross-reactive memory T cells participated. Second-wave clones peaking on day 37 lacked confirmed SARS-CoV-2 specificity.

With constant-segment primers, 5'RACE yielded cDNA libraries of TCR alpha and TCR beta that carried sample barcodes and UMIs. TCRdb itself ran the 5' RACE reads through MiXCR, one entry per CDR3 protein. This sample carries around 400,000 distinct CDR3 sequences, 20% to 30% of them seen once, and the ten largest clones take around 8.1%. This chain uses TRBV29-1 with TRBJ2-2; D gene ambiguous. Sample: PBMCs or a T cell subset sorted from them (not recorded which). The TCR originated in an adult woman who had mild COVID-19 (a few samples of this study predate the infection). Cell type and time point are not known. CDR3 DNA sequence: TGCAGCGTTGAACACACCGGGGAGCTGTTTTTT. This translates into CSVEHTGELFF.